The clone carrying this T cell receptor (beta chain) was picked up a small number of times. Its antigen remains unidentified. In TCRdb, the RT-PCR reads were re-called with MiXCR into one record per CDR3 protein. The sample holds about 780,000 distinct CDR3 sequences, about 18% seen once. The CDR3 extends over 12 amino acids. Trimming removed 5 bases from V and 8 bases from J, with 12 bases in between. CDR1 DFQATT and CDR2 SNEGSKA come from the germline V gene (reference sequence). These data are taken from a study of response to subunit inactivated influenza vaccine. Study outcomes and limitations: Researchers suggested that each seasonal influenza vaccination recruits few new T cells.

The chain has TRBV20-1 and TRBJ1-4; D is unresolved. This receptor was obtained from a middle-aged man who received an inactivated influenza vaccine. Sequencing was performed on PBMCs from blood, taken roughly 5 days after vaccination. CDR3 sequence reads: CSAAHSWEKLFF. For the CDR3, the DNA is TGCAGTGCTGCTCACTCATGGGAAAAACTGTTTTTT.